What follows is one T cell receptor (beta chain) and its context. CDR3 length: 13 residues. The germline V gene has CDR1 SQVTM and CDR2 ANQGSEA. The J segment lost 0 bases and the V segment lost 4 bases, leaving 1 base of the junction unmatched. Participants' reported clinical history set cohort assignment. Two negative PCRs, clearance, or symptom resolution were required of recovered Cohort 3 donors. This record comes from a study of blood T cell repertoires in COVID-19. Study-wide context: In each case, the material was cDNA or gDNA derived from T cells, B-cell-depleted T cells, or PBMCs.

Profiled with immunoSEQ multiplex PCR; TCRdb holds only in-frame clones, not every one. The sample includes a few hundred thousand clones, roughly 90% of them seen just once. The sequenced material came from PBMCs or T cells enriched from blood (not recorded which). The rearrangement uses TRBV29-1 and TRBJ2-7, with 9 positions matching TRBD2. This sequence was found in a woman in her twenties or thirties who had recovered from COVID-19. In DNA, the CDR3 is TGCAGCGTTGGACTAGCGGTCTCCTACGAGCAGTACTTC. Amino acids: CSVGLAVSYEQYF.